The 23 T cell receptor beta chains given below trace back to one sample, sequenced in a study of CD8 T cells in ankylosing spondylitis (dated by TCRdb to the late 2010s). Receptor libraries were prepared by 5' RACE. Sequencing took place on an Illumina HiSeq 2500. TCRdb trimmed public reads at Q25 via fastp, called clones via MiXCR and kept in-frame beta chains. Each entry merges the rows of one CDR3 protein and shows their most common DNA and genes. This sample lists 250,000 or so distinct CDR3 sequences; 18% were detected once. The ten most abundant clones make up less than 35% of the sample. The sequencing input was blood, either unsorted or a sorted T cell fraction (not recorded which). These receptors were collected from a male donor with ankylosing spondylitis or in good health (not recorded which).

This clonotype showed up just a few times. The chain recombines TRBV5-6 with TRBJ2-3; 12 bases are a match to TRBD2. This CDR3 has 16 amino acids. V shed 4 bases, J shed 7 bases, and the junction held 10 bases outside the gene matches. CDR1 is SGHDT and CDR2 is YYEEEE in the germline V gene. For the CDR3, the DNA is TGTGCCAGCAGCCCAGGACTAGCGGGGCCCCCGAATACGCAGTATTTT. This translates into CASSPGLAGPPNTQYF.

The chain joins TRBV3-1 to TRBJ1-1; 10 positions match TRBD1. The CDR3 is made up of 16 amino acids. Per the germline V gene, CDR1 is LGHDT and CDR2 is YNNKEL (reference sequence). The junction had 2 bases not matched to a gene; V was cut back by 0 bases and J by 1 base. The CDR3 DNA reads as TGTGCCAGCAGCCAAGATCGGGACAGGGGGAACACTGAAGCTTTCTTT. It codes for CASSQDRDRGNTEAFF. The complete variable domain, with remaining parts taken from reference TRBV3-1 and TRBJ1-1, reads DTAVSQTPKYLVTQMGNDKSIKCEQNLGHDTMYWYKQDSKKFLKIMFSYNNKELIINETVPNRFSPKSPDKAHLNLHINSLELGDSAVYFCASSQDRDRGNTEAFFGQGTRLTVV.

This clonotype has ten or more counts. The gene calls are TRBV27 and TRBJ2-1; 15 nucleotides align to TRBD2. V shed 5 bases, J shed 7 bases, and the junction held 3 bases outside the gene matches. CDR1 and CDR2 from the germline V gene are MNHEY and SMNVEV (reference sequence). CDR3 length: 15 residues. CDR3 DNA: TGTGCCAGCAGTCCTGGGACTAGCGGGAGGAATGAGCAGTTCTTC. Translating gives CASSPGTSGRNEQFF.

The chain links TRBV4-2 to TRBJ2-7; TRBD1 is a possible D gene (5 bases). The CDR3 is 16 amino acids. V dropped 0 bases and J dropped 2 bases, with 14 bases sitting between them. The germline gives CDR1 LGHNA, CDR2 YNFKEQ. The CDR3 spells CASSQEGVGRAYEQYF. The CDR3 bases are TGTGCCAGCAGCCAAGAAGGGGTGGGCCGCGCCTACGAGCAGTACTTC.

Here the CDR3 reads CASSPWTSSVADTQYF. The CDR3 coding sequence is TGTGCCAGCAGCCCTTGGACTAGCAGTGTGGCAGATACGCAGTATTTT. This rearrangement joins TRBV7-8 to TRBJ2-3; TRBD2 aligns across 8 bases. There are 16 residues in the CDR3. V lost 5 bases and J lost 4; bases outside the gene matches: 11. Germline V gene data show CDR1 as SGHVS and CDR2 as FQNEAQ.

This clonotype was recorded many times. The genes are TRBV6-2 or TRBV6-3 and TRBJ1-5, with D hard to call. This CDR3 spans 18 amino acids. Trimming pared 4 bases from V and 5 bases from J, leaving 24 bases between. Germline-derived CDR1 and CDR2 are MNHEY and SVGEGT. CDR3 in DNA: TGTGCCAGCAGTTCCGGCCCCCAAGGATTTATAAGGGATCAGCCCCAGCATTTT. Its protein is CASSSGPQGFIRDQPQHF.

V is TRBV9 and J is TRBJ2-3; 10 positions agree with TRBD2. Germline lookup yields CDR1 SGDLS and CDR2 YYNGEE. Trimming removed 9 bases from V and 2 bases from J; junction bases left unmatched: 6. The CDR3 sequence is 14 residues long. CDR3 DNA sequence: TGTGCCACCAACCTAGCGGGAGACACAGATACGCAGTATTTT. The encoded protein is CATNLAGDTDTQYF.

V gene TRBV20-1 combines with J gene TRBJ2-2; D is unresolved. Trimming shortened V by 0 bases and J by 1 base, and 6 bases separated the two germline ends. This CDR3 spans 14 amino acids. The germline gives CDR1 DFQATT, CDR2 SNEGSKA (reference sequence). The CDR3: CSARDRQNTGELFF. DNA of the CDR3: TGCAGTGCTAGAGATCGGCAGAACACCGGGGAGCTGTTTTTT.

The chain is built from TRBV29-1 and TRBJ2-3, with TRBD1 as a possible D gene (5 bases). This CDR3 spans 14 amino acids. Trimming pared 2 bases from V and 1 base from J, leaving 10 bases between. CDR1 SQVTM and CDR2 ANQGSEA come from the germline V gene. CDR3 residues: CSVEQGDGTDTQYF. The CDR3 nucleotides are TGCAGCGTTGAACAGGGTGATGGCACAGATACGCAGTATTTT.

This clonotype was counted a few times. V usage is TRBV4-1 and J usage is TRBJ1-3; D is ambiguous. CDR1 is MGHRA and CDR2 is YSYEKL in the germline V gene. There are 17 residues in the CDR3. V was pared by 0 bases and J by 0 bases, with 12 bases between. CDR3 residues: CASSQESAVFSGNTIYF. The CDR3 DNA follows: TGCGCCAGCAGCCAAGAGAGTGCGGTATTCTCTGGAAACACCATATATTTT.

V is TRBV5-1 and J is TRBJ2-2; 15 bases line up with TRBD2. CDR3 size: 16 residues. The V gene's germline CDR1 is SGHRS and CDR2 YFSETQ. The V and J ends lost 4 bases and 6 bases, in that order; junction bases with no gene match: 4. CDR3 amino acids: CASSRTSGRAAGELFF. The CDR3 region has the DNA TGCGCCAGCAGCCGGACTAGCGGGAGGGCGGCCGGGGAGCTGTTTTTT. The full variable domain, rest sourced from reference TRBV5-1 and TRBJ2-2, is KAGVTQTPRYLIKTRGQQVTLSCSPISGHRSVSWYQQTPGQGLQFLFEYFSETQRNKGNFPGRFSGRQFSNSRSEMNVSTLELGDSALYLCASSRTSGRAAGELFFGEGSRLTVL.

This clonotype was recorded a few times. This sequence joins TRBV7-8 and TRBJ2-1, with 14 bases lining up with TRBD2. The germline V gene encodes CDR1 SGHVS and CDR2 FQNEAQ. The CDR3 spans 16 residues. Trimming took 5 bases from V and 8 from J; bases not matched to a gene: 8. This CDR3 reads CASSATSGRATHEQFF. The DNA for the CDR3 is TGTGCCAGCAGCGCGACTAGCGGGAGGGCCACCCATGAGCAGTTCTTC.

This clonotype was seen more than once but under ten times. The chain employs TRBV29-1 and TRBJ2-1, with 11 nucleotides matching TRBD2. The germline V gene has CDR1 SQVTM and CDR2 ANQGSEA. V was clipped by 3 bases and J by 4 bases; unmatched bases: 2. The CDR3 is 14 amino acids. The DNA for the CDR3 is TGCAGCGTTGAGGGACTAGCGGTTTACAATGAGCAGTTCTTC. Amino acids: CSVEGLAVYNEQFF.

This chain links TRBV5-1 with TRBJ2-3, with D possibly being TRBD2 (6 bases). In germline, CDR1 is SGHRS, CDR2 YFSETQ. The CDR3 has 13 amino acids. Trimming removed 4 bases from V and 5 bases from J, with 11 bases in between. Written as DNA, the CDR3 is TGCGCCAGCAGCGGGGACTTAAGAGATACGCAGTATTTT. Translating gives CASSGDLRDTQYF. The whole variable domain, remainder taken from reference TRBV5-1 and TRBJ2-3, is KAGVTQTPRYLIKTRGQQVTLSCSPISGHRSVSWYQQTPGQGLQFLFEYFSETQRNKGNFPGRFSGRQFSNSRSEMNVSTLELGDSALYLCASSGDLRDTQYFGPGTRLTVL.

For the CDR3, the DNA is TGTGCCAGCAGCACGGGACAGAACCAAGAGACCCAGTACTTC. Its protein is CASSTGQNQETQYF. The V and J genes are TRBV7-8 and TRBJ2-5, with 7 bases matching TRBD1. V gave up 5 bases and J gave up 0 bases; unmatched junction bases: 3. The germline gives CDR1 SGHVS, CDR2 FQNEAQ. The CDR3 has 14 amino acids.

There are many counts of this clonotype. This chain uses TRBV12-3 or TRBV12-4 with TRBJ1-3; weak D call: TRBD1 (6 bases). The germline V and J ends were trimmed by 6 bases and 12 bases, with 9 bases remaining between them. The CDR3 extends over 10 amino acids. CDR3 DNA sequence: TGTGCCAGCAGAGGGGGGGACATATATTTT. Protein sequence: CASRGGDIYF.

This clonotype came up a few times. The chain carries TRBV4-3 and TRBJ2-7; 11 bases are shared with TRBD2. The J segment lost 6 bases and the V segment lost 0 bases, leaving 1 base of the junction unmatched. This CDR3 has 14 amino acids. Germline values: CDR1 LGHNA, CDR2 YSLEER. This CDR3 is CASSQDGTSGEQYF. CDR3 nucleotide sequence: TGCGCCAGCAGCCAAGATGGGACTAGCGGCGAGCAGTACTTC.

This clonotype was detected a few times. The chain uses TRBV29-1 and TRBJ2-7; TRBD1 matches at 9 bases. The CDR3 extends over 13 amino acids. Germline-derived CDR1 and CDR2 are SQVTM and ANQGSEA. The ends lost 7 bases at V and 4 bases at J; junction bases unmatched: 8. CDR3 sequence (DNA): TGCAGCGCCGTGGGACAGGGAAATTACGAGCAGTACTTC. The encoded protein is CSAVGQGNYEQYF.

This clonotype has a count of ten or more. This sequence joins TRBV29-1 and TRBJ2-5; D ambiguous. This CDR3 region has 12 residues. Trimming pared 0 bases from V and 5 bases from J, leaving 7 bases between. Germline CDR1 reads SQVTM; CDR2 reads ANQGSEA. As DNA, the CDR3 is TGCAGCGTTGAAGATCTATGGGAGACCCAGTACTTC. Protein product: CSVEDLWETQYF.

The chain links TRBV9 to TRBJ2-5; TRBD2 matches 12 bases. The CDR3 loop spans 18 amino acids. With V trimmed by 4 bases and J by 2 bases, 12 bases remained unmatched. Germline loops: CDR1 SGDLS, CDR2 YYNGEE. This chain's CDR3 is CASSQSGLAGTHQETQYF. CDR3 nucleotides: TGTGCCAGCAGCCAAAGTGGACTAGCGGGAACCCATCAAGAGACCCAGTACTTC.

The chain employs TRBV27 and TRBJ2-2, with D possibly being TRBD1 (6 bases). Germline CDR1 is MNHEY and CDR2 is SMNVEV (reference sequence). This CDR3 has 15 residues. V lost 0 bases, J lost 5 bases, and 10 bases lay in between. CDR3 loop: CASSLSRQGTGELFF. In nucleotides, the CDR3 is TGTGCCAGCAGTTTATCGAGGCAGGGGACCGGGGAGCTGTTTTTT.

This chain joins TRBV27 and TRBJ2-2; no reliable D call. Germline V gene lookup returns CDR1 MNHEY and CDR2 SMNVEV (reference sequence). The CDR3 totals 12 residues. Trimming removed 8 bases at V and 3 bases at J, with 7 bases between. The CDR3 DNA is TGTGCCAGCCTGAGAGACACCGGGGAGCTGTTTTTT. Amino acids: CASLRDTGELFF.

The chain has TRBV9 and TRBJ2-7; TRBD2 aligns across 8 bases. V trimming: 0 bases; J trimming: 2 bases; junction bases outside the gene matches: 4. This CDR3 has 15 residues. Germline-derived CDR1 and CDR2 are SGDLS and YYNGEE. The CDR3 sequence: CASSVAGGSAYEQYF. For the CDR3, the DNA is TGTGCCAGCAGCGTAGCGGGAGGGTCCGCCTACGAGCAGTACTTC.